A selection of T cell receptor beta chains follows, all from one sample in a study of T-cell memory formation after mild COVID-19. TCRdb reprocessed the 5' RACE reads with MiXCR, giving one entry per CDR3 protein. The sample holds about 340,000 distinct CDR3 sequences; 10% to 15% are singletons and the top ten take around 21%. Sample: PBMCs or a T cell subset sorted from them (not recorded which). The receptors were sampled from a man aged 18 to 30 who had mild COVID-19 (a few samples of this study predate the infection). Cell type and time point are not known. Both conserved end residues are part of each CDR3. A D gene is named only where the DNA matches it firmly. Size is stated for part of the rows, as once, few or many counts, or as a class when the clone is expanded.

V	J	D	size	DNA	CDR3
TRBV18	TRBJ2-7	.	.	TGTGCCAGCTCCGAACTCGACAGGTACGAGCAGTACTTC	CASSELDRYEQYF
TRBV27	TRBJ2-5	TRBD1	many	TGTGCCAGCAGTTCTCGGGACAGTAGAGAGACCCAGTACTTC	CASSSRDSRETQYF
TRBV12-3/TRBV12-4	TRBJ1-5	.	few	TGTGCCAGCAGTTTGTCCGAAGATCAGCCCCAGCATTTT	CASSLSEDQPQHF
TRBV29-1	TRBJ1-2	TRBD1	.	TGCAGCGTTGCAGGGACAGGGGTTAGCGGCTACACCTTC	CSVAGTGVSGYTF
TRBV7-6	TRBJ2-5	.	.	TGTGCCAGCAGCGCCCCGGGACGGCGAGAGACCCAGTACTTC	CASSAPGRRETQYF
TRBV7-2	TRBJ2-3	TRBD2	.	TGTGCCAGCAGCCTCCAGATTAGCGGGGGAAACACAGATACGCAGTATTTT	CASSLQISGGNTDTQYF
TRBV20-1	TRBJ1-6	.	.	TGCAGTGCCTACCATCCGGATTCACCCCTCCACTTT	CSAYHPDSPLHF
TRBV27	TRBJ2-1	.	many	TGTGCCAGCGGGTTGGGGGGGCCCAATGAGCAGTTCTTC	CASGLGGPNEQFF
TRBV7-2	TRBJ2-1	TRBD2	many	TGTGCCAGCAGCCGTAACGGGGGGAGAGGGTATGATGAGCAGTTCTTC	CASSRNGGRGYDEQFF
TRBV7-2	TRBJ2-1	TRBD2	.	TGTGCCAGCAGCGGGCAAGCACTAGCGGGGGACAATGAGCAGTTCTTC	CASSGQALAGDNEQFF
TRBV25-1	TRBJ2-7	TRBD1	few	TGTGCCAGCAGTCGAGGACAGGGGGGATCCTACGAGCAGTACTTC	CASSRGQGGSYEQYF
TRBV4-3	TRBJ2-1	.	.	TGCGCCAGCAGCCCCGCCGGGGCCAATGAGCAGTTCTTC	CASSPAGANEQFF
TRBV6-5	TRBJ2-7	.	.	TGTGCCAGCAGCGCCAACTACGAGCAGTACTTC	CASSANYEQYF
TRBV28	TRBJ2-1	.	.	TGTGCCAGGATCAATGAGCAGTTCTTC	CARINEQFF
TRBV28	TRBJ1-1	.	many	TGTGCCAGCAGCTTAAATACAGGGAGGAACACTGAAGCTTTCTTT	CASSLNTGRNTEAFF
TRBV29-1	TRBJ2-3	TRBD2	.	TGCAGCGCGGGGGGGGATACGATGGCAGATACGCAGTATTTT	CSAGGDTMADTQYF
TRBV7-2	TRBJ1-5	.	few	TGTGCCAGCAGCAAAGATCCCAATCAGCCCCAGCATTTT	CASSKDPNQPQHF
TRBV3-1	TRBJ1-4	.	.	TGTGCCAGCAGGGACAGCGAAGAGGAAAAACTGTTTTTT	CASRDSEEEKLFF
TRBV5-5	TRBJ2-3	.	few	TGTGCCAGCAGCTACACCGGGACGGTAACAGATACGCAGTATTTT	CASSYTGTVTDTQYF
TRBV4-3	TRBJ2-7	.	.	TGCGCCAGCAGCCAAGTTCAGGCTGCATCGTACGAGCAGTACTTC	CASSQVQAASYEQYF
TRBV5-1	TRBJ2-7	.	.	TGCGCCAGCAGGAGTTCCTCGAGCTCCTACGAGCAGTACTTC	CASRSSSSSYEQYF
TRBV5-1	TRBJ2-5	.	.	TGCGCCAGCGAAGGGTCTGAGACCCAGTACTTC	CASEGSETQYF
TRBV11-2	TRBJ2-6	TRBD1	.	TGTGCCAGCAGCCCAGACGGGACAGGGAGACATCACTCTGGGGCCAACGTCCTGACTTTC	CASSPDGTGRHHSGANVLTF
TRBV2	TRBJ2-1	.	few	TGTGCCAGCAACGGCCTCAATGAGCAGTTCTTC	CASNGLNEQFF
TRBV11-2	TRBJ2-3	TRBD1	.	TGTGCCAGCAGCTTTCAGGGGGCTTGGAGCACAGATACGCAGTATTTT	CASSFQGAWSTDTQYF